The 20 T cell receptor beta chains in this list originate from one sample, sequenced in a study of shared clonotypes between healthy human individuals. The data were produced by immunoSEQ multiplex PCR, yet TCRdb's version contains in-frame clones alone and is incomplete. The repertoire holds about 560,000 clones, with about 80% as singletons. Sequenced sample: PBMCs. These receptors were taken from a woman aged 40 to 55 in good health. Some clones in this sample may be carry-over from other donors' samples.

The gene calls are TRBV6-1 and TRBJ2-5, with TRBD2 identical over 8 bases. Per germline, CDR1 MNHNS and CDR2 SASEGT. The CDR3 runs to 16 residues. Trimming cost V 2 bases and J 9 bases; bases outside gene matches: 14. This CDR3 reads CASSESRTSRHRAQYF. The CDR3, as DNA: TGTGCCAGCAGTGAATCCCGGACTAGCCGCCACAGGGCCCAGTACTTC.

The CDR3 DNA reads TGCGCCAGCAGGGGGGGACAAACCGGCTACACCTTC. Translating it yields CASRGGQTGYTF. The rearrangement joins TRBV10-2 to TRBJ1-2; possible D gene TRBD1, 6 bases. Trimming left V 6 bases short and J 8 bases short, with 13 bases between. Germline lookup yields CDR1 WSHSY and CDR2 SAAADI. The CDR3 runs 12 residues.

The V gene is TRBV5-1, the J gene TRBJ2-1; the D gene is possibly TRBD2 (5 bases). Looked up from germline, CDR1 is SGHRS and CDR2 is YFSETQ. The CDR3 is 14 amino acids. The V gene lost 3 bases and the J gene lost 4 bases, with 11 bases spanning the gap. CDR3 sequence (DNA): TGCGCCAGCAGCTCGGCTACGGGGTACAATGAGCAGTTCTTC. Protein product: CASSSATGYNEQFF. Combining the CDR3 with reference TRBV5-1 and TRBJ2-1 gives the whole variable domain KAGVTQTPRYLIKTRGQQVTLSCSPISGHRSVSWYQQTPGQGLQFLFEYFSETQRNKGNFPGRFSGRQFSNSRSEMNVSTLELGDSALYLCASSSATGYNEQFFGPGTRLTVL.

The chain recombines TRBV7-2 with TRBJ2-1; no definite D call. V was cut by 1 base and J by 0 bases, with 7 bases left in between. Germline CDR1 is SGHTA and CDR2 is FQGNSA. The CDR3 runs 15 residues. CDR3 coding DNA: TGTGCCAGCAGCTTAGTAGCAAGCTCCTACAATGAGCAGTTCTTC. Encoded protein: CASSLVASSYNEQFF. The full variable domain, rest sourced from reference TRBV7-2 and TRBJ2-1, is GAGVSQSPSNKVTEKGKDVELRCDPISGHTALYWYRQSLGQGLEFLIYFQGNSAPDKSGLPSDRFSAERTGGSVSTLTIQRTQQEDSAVYLCASSLVASSYNEQFFGPGTRLTVL.

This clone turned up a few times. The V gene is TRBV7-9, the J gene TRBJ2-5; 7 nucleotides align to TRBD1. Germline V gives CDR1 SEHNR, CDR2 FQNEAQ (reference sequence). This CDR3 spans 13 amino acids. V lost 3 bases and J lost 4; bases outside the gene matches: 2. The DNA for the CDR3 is TGTGCCAGCAGCTTGGACAGGTCAGAGACCCAGTACTTC. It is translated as CASSLDRSETQYF.

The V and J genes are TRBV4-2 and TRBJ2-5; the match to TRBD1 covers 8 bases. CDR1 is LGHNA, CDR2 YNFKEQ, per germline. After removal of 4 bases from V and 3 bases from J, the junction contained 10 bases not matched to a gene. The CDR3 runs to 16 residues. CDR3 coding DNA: TGTGCCAGCAGCCCCCTGGGAGGACAGGGAGAAGAGACCCAGTACTTC. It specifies CASSPLGGQGEETQYF.

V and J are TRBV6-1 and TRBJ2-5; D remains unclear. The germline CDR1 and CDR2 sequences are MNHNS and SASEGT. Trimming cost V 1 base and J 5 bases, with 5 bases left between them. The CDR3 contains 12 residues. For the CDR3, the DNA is TGTGCCAGCAGTGAAGTTGCGGAGACCCAGTACTTC. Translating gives CASSEVAETQYF.

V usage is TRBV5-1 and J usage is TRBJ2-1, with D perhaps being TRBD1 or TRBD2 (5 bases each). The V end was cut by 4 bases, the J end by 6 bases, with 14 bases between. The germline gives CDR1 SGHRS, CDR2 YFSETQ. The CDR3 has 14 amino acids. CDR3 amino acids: CASSIGTASNEQFF. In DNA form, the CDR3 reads TGCGCCAGCAGCATTGGGACCGCCAGCAATGAGCAGTTCTTC.

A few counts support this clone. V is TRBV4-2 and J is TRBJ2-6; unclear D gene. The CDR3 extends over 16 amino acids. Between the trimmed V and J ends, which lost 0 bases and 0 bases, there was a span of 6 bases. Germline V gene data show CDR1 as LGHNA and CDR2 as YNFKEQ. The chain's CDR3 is CASSQEYSSGANVLTF. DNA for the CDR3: TGTGCCAGCAGCCAAGAGTATAGCTCTGGGGCCAACGTCCTGACTTTC.

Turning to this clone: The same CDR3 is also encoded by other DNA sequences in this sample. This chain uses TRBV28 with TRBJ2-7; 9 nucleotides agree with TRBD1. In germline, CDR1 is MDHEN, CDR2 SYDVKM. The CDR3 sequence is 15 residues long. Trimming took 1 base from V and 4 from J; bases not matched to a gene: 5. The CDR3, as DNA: TGTGCCAGCAGTTTATCAGGACAGGGGATTTACGAGCAGTACTTC. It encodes CASSLSGQGIYEQYF.

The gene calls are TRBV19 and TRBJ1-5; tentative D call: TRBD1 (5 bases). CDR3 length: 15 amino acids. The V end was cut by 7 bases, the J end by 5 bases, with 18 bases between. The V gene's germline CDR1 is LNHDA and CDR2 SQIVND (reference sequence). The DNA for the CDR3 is TGTGCCAGTACCCCCCGGGACCTAACTTATCAGCCCCAGCATTTT. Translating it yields CASTPRDLTYQPQHF. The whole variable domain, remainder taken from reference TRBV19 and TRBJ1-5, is DGGITQSPKYLFRKEGQNVTLSCEQNLNHDAMYWYRQDPGQGLRLIYYSQIVNDFQKGDIAEGYSVSREKKESFPLTVTSAQKNPTAFYLCASTPRDLTYQPQHFGDGTRLSIL.

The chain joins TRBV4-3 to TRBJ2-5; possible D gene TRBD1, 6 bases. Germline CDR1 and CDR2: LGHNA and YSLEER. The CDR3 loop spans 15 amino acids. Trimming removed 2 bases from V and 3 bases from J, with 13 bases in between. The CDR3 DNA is TGCGCCAGCAGCCAAACAGGGTTTCGGGAAGAGACCCAGTACTTC. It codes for CASSQTGFREETQYF.

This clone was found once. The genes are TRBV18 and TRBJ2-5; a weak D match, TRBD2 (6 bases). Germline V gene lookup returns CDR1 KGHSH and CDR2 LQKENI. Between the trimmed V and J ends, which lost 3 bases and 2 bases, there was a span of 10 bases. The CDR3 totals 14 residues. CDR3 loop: CASSPRDQQETQYF. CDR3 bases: TGTGCCAGCTCACCGCGGGACCAGCAAGAGACCCAGTACTTC.

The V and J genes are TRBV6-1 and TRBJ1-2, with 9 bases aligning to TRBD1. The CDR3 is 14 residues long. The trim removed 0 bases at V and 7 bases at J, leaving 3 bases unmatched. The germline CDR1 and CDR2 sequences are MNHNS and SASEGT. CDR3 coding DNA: TGTGCCAGCAGTGAAGCGGGGACAGGGTTTGGCTACACCTTC. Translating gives CASSEAGTGFGYTF.

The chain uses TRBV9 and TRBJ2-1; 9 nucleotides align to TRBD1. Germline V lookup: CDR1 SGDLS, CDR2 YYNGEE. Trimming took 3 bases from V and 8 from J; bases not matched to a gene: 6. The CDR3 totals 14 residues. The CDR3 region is CASSAMWTGDEQFF. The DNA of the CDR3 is TGTGCCAGCAGCGCCATGTGGACAGGGGATGAGCAGTTCTTC. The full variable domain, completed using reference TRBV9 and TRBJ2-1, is DSGVTQTPKHLITATGQRVTLRCSPRSGDLSVYWYQQSLDQGLQFLIQYYNGEERAKGNILERFSAQQFPDLHSELNLSSLELGDSALYFCASSAMWTGDEQFFGPGTRLTVL.

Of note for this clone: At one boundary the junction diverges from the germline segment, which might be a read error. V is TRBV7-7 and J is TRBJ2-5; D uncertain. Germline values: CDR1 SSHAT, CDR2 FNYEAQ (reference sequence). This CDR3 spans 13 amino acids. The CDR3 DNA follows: TGTGCTAGCAGCTTCTCACGGTACGAGACCCAGTACTTC. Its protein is CASSFSRYETQYF.

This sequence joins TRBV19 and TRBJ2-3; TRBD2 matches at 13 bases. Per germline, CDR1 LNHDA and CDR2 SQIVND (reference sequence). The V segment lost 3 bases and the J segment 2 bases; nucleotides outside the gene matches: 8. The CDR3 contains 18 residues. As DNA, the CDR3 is TGTGCCAGTAGTATGTCCCCACTAGCGGGAGGGCCCACAGATACGCAGTATTTT. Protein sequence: CASSMSPLAGGPTDTQYF.

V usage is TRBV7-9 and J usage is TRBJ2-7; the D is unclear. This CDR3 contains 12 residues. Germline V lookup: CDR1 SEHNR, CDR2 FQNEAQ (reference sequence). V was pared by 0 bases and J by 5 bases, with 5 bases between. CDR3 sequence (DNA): TGTGCCAGCAGCTTAGCTTGGGACGAGCAGTACTTC. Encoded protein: CASSLAWDEQYF. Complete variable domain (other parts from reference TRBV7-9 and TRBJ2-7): DTGVSQNPRHKITKRGQNVTFRCDPISEHNRLYWYRQTLGQGPEFLTYFQNEAQLEKSRLLSDRFSAERPKGSFSTLEIQRTEQGDSAMYLCASSLAWDEQYFGPGTRLTVT.

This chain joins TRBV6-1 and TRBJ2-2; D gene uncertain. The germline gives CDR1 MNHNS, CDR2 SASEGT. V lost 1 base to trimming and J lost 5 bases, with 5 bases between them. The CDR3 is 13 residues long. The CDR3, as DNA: TGTGCCAGCAGTGAAGGCGAAACCGGGGAGCTGTTTTTT. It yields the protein CASSEGETGELFF.

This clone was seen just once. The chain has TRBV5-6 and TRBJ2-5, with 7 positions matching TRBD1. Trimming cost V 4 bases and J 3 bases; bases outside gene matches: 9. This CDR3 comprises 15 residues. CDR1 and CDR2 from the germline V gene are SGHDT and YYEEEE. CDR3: CASSIPTGAEETQYF. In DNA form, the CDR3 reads TGTGCCAGCAGCATACCCACAGGGGCCGAAGAGACCCAGTACTTC.